The rows below give T cell receptor beta chains drawn from one sample of a study of T-cell reconstitution after alpha-beta-depleted transplantation in children. Each CDR3 protein is one row after TCRdb ran MiXCR on the PCR reads. The sample has 83,000 or so distinct CDR3 sequences, 7.5% to 9.5% seen once. Material: PBMCs from the stem cell graft donor, obtained from the stem cell graft. Every receptor here comes from a human donor who donated a stem cell graft to a child with congenital amegakaryocytic thrombocytopenia. Both conserved end residues are part of each CDR3. The D gene is left open where the match is weak. Only part of the rows carry a size: once, few, many, or a class if the clone is expanded.

>TRBJ2-2|many|-|TRBV12-3/TRBV12-4
TGTGCCAGCAGACCTGCAGGACTCTCGCACACCGGGGAGCTGTTTTTT
CASRPAGLSHTGELFF
>TRBJ1-1|many|-|TRBV10-3
TGTGCCATCAGTGAAGGGCCGAACACTGAAGCTTTCTTT
CAISEGPNTEAFF
>TRBJ1-1|-|TRBD1|TRBV20-1
TGCAGTGCTAGGAGGGGGCGAATGAACACTGAAGCTTTCTTT
CSARRGRMNTEAFF
>TRBJ2-3|many|TRBD2|TRBV27
TGTGCCAGCAGTTCAGCGGGGGGGGACACAGATACGCAGTATTTT
CASSSAGGDTDTQYF
>TRBJ2-1|many|-|TRBV29-1
TGCAGCGGCTCTTCGACCCTCCGGGAGCAGTTCTTC
CSGSSTLREQFF
>TRBJ1-2|many|TRBD1|TRBV6-5
TGTGCCAGCGGACCGGGACAGGGTCGCAACACCTTC
CASGPGQGRNTF
>TRBJ1-6|many|-|TRBV12-3/TRBV12-4
TGTGCCAGCAGTCAGCACCCCACAGGGTCACCCCTCCACTTT
CASSQHPTGSPLHF
>TRBJ2-3|many|TRBD2|TRBV29-1
TGCAGCCATGTGGGACTAGCGGGGACAGATACGCAGTATTTT
CSHVGLAGTDTQYF
>TRBJ1-5|many|-|TRBV20-1
TGCAGTGCTAGAGATTCGTACTATTCGGGTTTAAATCAGCCCCAGCATTTT
CSARDSYYSGLNQPQHF
>TRBJ2-7|many|TRBD2|TRBV20-1
TGCAGTGCTAGAGAGGGACTAGCGGGAGATTACGAGCAGTACTTC
CSAREGLAGDYEQYF
>TRBJ2-1|many|-|TRBV12-3/TRBV12-4
TGTGCCAGCAGTTTAAGAGGGAGTGAGCAGTTCTTC
CASSLRGSEQFF
>TRBJ2-6|many|-|TRBV28
TGTGCCAGCAGTTTATTTGGGGCCAACGTCCTGACTTTC
CASSLFGANVLTF
>TRBJ1-2|many|-|TRBV28
TGTGCCAGCAGTTCTGCAGGGGACTATGGCTACACCTTC
CASSSAGDYGYTF
>TRBJ2-7|many|-|TRBV3-1
TGTGCCAGCAGCCAGGTCGCGCAAGCATACGAGCAGTACTTC
CASSQVAQAYEQYF
>TRBJ2-1|many|TRBD2|TRBV7-2
TGTGCCAGCAGCTTTGCAGCGGGGGGCTCGGGGAGCTCCAATGAGCAGTTCTTC
CASSFAAGGSGSSNEQFF
>TRBJ2-3|many|TRBD2|TRBV7-2
TGTGCCAGCAGACCTAGCGGGAGCACAGATACGCAGTATTTT
CASRPSGSTDTQYF
>TRBJ2-5|many|-|TRBV3-1
TGTGCCAGCAGCCAAGCCCTGGGAGACTTTCGAGAGACCCAGTACTTC
CASSQALGDFRETQYF
>TRBJ2-7|many|-|TRBV6-1
TGTGCCAGCAGGACGGGGGACAGTACCTACGAGCAGTACTTC
CASRTGDSTYEQYF
>TRBJ2-5|many|-|TRBV2
TGTGCCAGCAGTGACATAGAGGGAGGGACCCAGTACTTC
CASSDIEGGTQYF
>TRBJ1-2|many|TRBD1|TRBV20-1
TGCAGTGCCGAATCCGGACAGGCCGACTATGGCTACACCTTC
CSAESGQADYGYTF
>TRBJ1-2|many|-|TRBV10-3
TGTGCCATCAGGGGACCTAAGCTCCAGGGCTTTAACTATGGCTACACCTTC
CAIRGPKLQGFNYGYTF
>TRBJ2-1|many|-|TRBV7-3
TGTGCCAGCAGCTTAGGACCGTCCAATGAGCAGTTCTTC
CASSLGPSNEQFF
>TRBJ2-1|many|-|TRBV28
TGTGCCAGCAGTACTCCCATAGGCGGAAGCTCCTACAATGAGCAGTTCTTC
CASSTPIGGSSYNEQFF